The 11 T cell receptor beta chains given below trace back to one sample, sequenced in a study of PD-1 blockade in classical Hodgkin lymphoma. Stated time point: cycle 4 day 1 (C4D1), after more than five weeks of nivolumab. With no exception, relapse followed autologous stem cell transplantation in all patients, and brentuximab vedotin exposure varied. The repertoire was sequenced with immunoSEQ multiplex PCR; TCRdb's copy has only in-frame clones and lacks some. Of under 35,000 clones listed, 65% to 80% are singletons. The sequencing used peripheral blood mononuclear cells (PBMCs), collected before the fourth cycle of nivolumab. The receptors originated from a human donor with classical Hodgkin lymphoma.

This rearrangement joins TRBV30 to TRBJ2-7, with 8 positions matching TRBD2. Germline V gene lookup returns CDR1 GTSNPN and CDR2 SVGIG (reference sequence). The CDR3 extends over 13 amino acids. V lost 5 bases and J lost 7; bases outside the gene matches: 10. This CDR3 is CAWSAGRGKEQYF. In nucleotides, the CDR3 is TGTGCCTGGTCCGCCGGGAGGGGGAAAGAGCAGTACTTC.

In its sample, this clone was seen once. The V and J genes are TRBV6-4 and TRBJ2-1, with 9 bases that match TRBD2. CDR3 length: 14 amino acids. J lost 6 bases, V lost 2 bases, and 2 bases had no gene match. Germline CDR1 reads MRHNA; CDR2 reads SNTAGT. Here the CDR3 reads CASSDGREGNEQFF. DNA of the CDR3: TGTGCCAGCAGTGACGGGCGGGAGGGCAATGAGCAGTTCTTC.

Only one count was recorded for this clone. The genes are TRBV4-3 and TRBJ2-5; D possibly matches TRBD1 or TRBD2 (5 bases each). CDR1 and CDR2 (germline): LGHNA, YSLEER. This CDR3 contains 16 residues. Trimming took 1 base from V and 4 from J, leaving 16 bases between them. The CDR3 sequence: CASSQGGMEWGETQYF. CDR3 DNA: TGCGCCAGCAGCCAAGGGGGGATGGAGTGGGGAGAGACCCAGTACTTC.

The chain is built from TRBV29-1 and TRBJ1-1, with D unresolved. The CDR3 contains 13 residues. The V gene's germline CDR1 is SQVTM and CDR2 ANQGSEA. Trimming stripped 4 bases from V and 5 bases from J, with 14 bases between. The CDR3 DNA sequence: TGCAGCGTTGGGTCCGGTATGGGTACTGAAGCTTTCTTT. It yields the protein CSVGSGMGTEAFF. The variable domain in full, with the rest retrieved from reference TRBV29-1 and TRBJ1-1, is SAVISQKPSRDICQRGTSLTIQCQVDSQVTMMFWYRQQPGQSLTLIATANQGSEATYESGFVIDKFPISRPNLTFSTLTVSNMSPEDSSIYLCSVGSGMGTEAFFGQGTRLTVV.

This chain uses TRBV5-1 with TRBJ1-5, with a weak D call TRBD1 (6 bases). CDR1 is SGHRS and CDR2 is YFSETQ in the germline V gene. This CDR3 is built from 16 residues. Trimming took 6 bases from V and 5 from J, leaving 21 bases between them. Here the CDR3 reads CASKDLSAGEDQPQHF. The CDR3 DNA reads TGCGCCAGCAAGGACCTGTCCGCAGGGGAAGATCAGCCCCAGCATTTT.

The rearrangement links TRBV9 to TRBJ2-1; TRBD2 is a possible D gene (5 bases). The germline V gene encodes CDR1 SGDLS and CDR2 YYNGEE. The CDR3 is 17 residues long. Trimming left V 1 base short and J 8 bases short, with 22 bases between. CDR3 nucleotides: TGTGCCAGCAGCGTAATCCCGAGGGTAGACAACAACGATGAGCAGTTCTTC. Translated, it gives CASSVIPRVDNNDEQFF.

This clone has more than one count but fewer than ten. This rearrangement joins TRBV25-1 to TRBJ2-2, with 7 bases fitting TRBD1. This CDR3 is built from 16 residues. Per the germline V gene, CDR1 is MGHDK and CDR2 is SYGVNS. V gave up 3 bases and J gave up 0 bases; unmatched junction bases: 4. Here the CDR3 reads CASSDPGTANTGELFF. DNA for the CDR3: TGTGCCAGCAGTGATCCCGGGACAGCGAACACCGGGGAGCTGTTTTTT.

The V and J genes are TRBV5-6 and TRBJ2-2; the D call may be TRBD1 or TRBD2 (5 bases each). The CDR3 is 13 residues long. V was pared by 1 base and J by 6 bases, with 7 bases between. Germline V gene sequence: CDR1 SGHDT, CDR2 YYEEEE. Written as DNA, the CDR3 is TGTGCCAGCAGCTTGCTGGGGGCCGGGGAGCTGTTTTTT. Translation: CASSLLGAGELFF.

The chain joins TRBV18 to TRBJ2-3; the match to TRBD2 covers 14 bases. The length of the CDR3 is 19 residues. Germline CDR1 reads KGHSH; CDR2 reads LQKENI. The J segment lost 5 bases and the V segment lost 6 bases, leaving 16 bases of the junction unmatched. CDR3 in amino acids: CASSPGTSGSPWRGDTQYF. Here the CDR3 DNA reads TGTGCCAGCTCTCCCGGGACTAGCGGGAGCCCCTGGAGGGGAGATACGCAGTATTTT.

The chain joins TRBV27 to TRBJ1-1; TRBD1 matches at 7 bases. CDR1 and CDR2 (germline): MNHEY, SMNVEV (reference sequence). The CDR3 length is 14 residues. Trimming removed 2 bases from V and 11 bases from J; junction bases left unmatched: 11. The CDR3, as DNA: TGTGCCAGCAGTTTAGAAGGGGCCAGGGGGGGGGCTTTCTTT. Translated: CASSLEGARGGAFF.

Written as DNA, the CDR3 is TGTGCCTGGGGACCCCCGTTGGGTTCAGCTAACTATGGCTACACCTTC. It is translated as CAWGPPLGSANYGYTF. This chain connects TRBV30 to TRBJ1-2; D remains ambiguous. The CDR3 length is 16 residues. The germline V and J ends were trimmed by 5 bases and 0 bases, with 19 bases remaining between them. The germline CDR1 and CDR2 sequences are GTSNPN and SVGIG (reference sequence).